A single TCR beta chain is shown here with its context. This clone turned up a few times. What this receptor recognizes is not known. No base-level quality is on record; no much larger clone is a single base apart. The cohort consisted of more than 650 healthy bone marrow donors. At the time of sampling, every cohort member was nominally healthy, though immune exposures that went unrecorded were likely present. The donor was CMV seronegative and was included in the group of a few hundred seronegative cohort members. A peripheral blood sample was collected from each donor, and TCR beta sequencing was performed on peripheral blood mononuclear cells. Genomic DNA extraction from the blood cell samples was performed with the Qiagen DNeasy Blood Extraction Kit. The sample belongs to a study of cytomegalovirus exposure and HLA in healthy donors (dated by TCRdb to about 2017). About the full investigation: An earlier analysis of approximately 590 of the donors reported roughly 270 Gb of sequence data and 120 million or so unique TCR beta sequences from 150 million to 200 million T cells. A later analysis re-analyzed previously published TCR beta repertoires from several hundred donors and added high-resolution HLA genotyping to study TCR occurrence patterns. HLA typing covered class I and class II loci at four-digit resolution. The later analysis used no new phenotypic data to find candidate immune exposures, relying instead on TCR beta sequences and their occurrence across donors. On average, roughly 250,000 unique TCR beta nucleotide sequences were sequenced per donor among 300 to 500 genotyped donors of the cohort, with roughly 18% of those sequences being non-productive. Donor age, sex, ethnicity and CMV serostatus were compiled together with the repertoire data. Every repertoire in the discovery cohort had been generated on one and the same sequencing platform. To decide whether each TCR beta V gene segment behaved as functional or pseudogenic, an earlier analysis of some 570 of the donors relied on high-throughput TCR beta sequencing. The study aimed to test whether cataloging public T cell receptors could reveal signatures of past pathogen exposure. Using immunosequencing, the study profiled T cell repertoires from 500 to 800 subjects and related those repertoires to cytomegalovirus serostatus. A later genetic analysis took genome-wide SNP genotypes for about three fifths of the 666 donors and used that subset as a discovery cohort. About 5 DR-DQ haplotypes were handled as single units for association and clustering, since linkage in the cohort was strong. Roughly 290 gigabases of sequencing data and 75 million to 85 million unique TCR sequences made up an early release that covered roughly 670 HLA-typed donors. To predict cytomegalovirus infection status, the study combined high-throughput TCR immunosequencing, statistical association of individual TCRs with disease status, and machine learning. Among the roughly 390 genotyped donors, around 81% belonged to the genetic ancestry cluster associated with self-reported Caucasian donors. Typing coverage varied by locus: roughly 629-640 donors for A, B, C, DRB1 and DQB1; more than 500 for DQA1; more than 600 for DPA1; roughly 470 for DPB1. A separate validation cohort of approximately 130 different subjects was used in addition to the roughly 670-subject first cohort.

The library was made by the immunoSEQ multiplex PCR assay. The multiplex PCR relied on a mix of 60 forward primers for TCR Vbeta segments and 13 reverse primers for TCR Jbeta segments. A multiplex PCR assay on genomic DNA amplified the CDR3 region of rearranged TCR beta genes. The Illumina HiSeq System was used to sequence the amplified TCR beta libraries as 87-base-pair reads. The authors processed their data as follows. A later analysis tallied approximately 87 million unique TCR beta chains across the 640 or so repertoires, and about 10 million of those chains were shared by two or more donors. Raw reads were error-corrected and collapsed into unique sequences by a nearest-neighbor algorithm in which closely related sequences were merged to remove PCR and sequencing errors. V, D and J gene segments were assigned by aligning CDR3 sequences to IMGT reference sequences. For a sequence to be retained, at least a six-nucleotide match to both a V gene segment and a J gene segment was required. Rearrangements were called productive when the CDR3 lacked stop codons and stayed in frame with V and J; all others were non-productive. Following IMGT convention, CDR3 was defined as the stretch from the second conserved V-encoded cysteine to the conserved J-encoded phenylalanine. Sequences without an unambiguous match to a single V gene segment were excluded from the earlier analysis of 450 to 750 of the donors. In an earlier analysis of 587 of the donors, V segments were called functional above 56.7% productive rearrangements and were called segregating when the between-donor standard deviation exceeded 5%. A statistical classification framework was built to diagnose cytomegalovirus status from the catalog of TCR beta chain sequences. In a later analysis, V and J genes were assigned by comparing TCR nucleotide sequences against IMGT/GENE-DB human TR gene sequences. The TCRdist pipeline was used in a later analysis to assign CDR3 sequences and most-parsimonious VDJ recombination scenarios. In a later analysis, every TCR beta chain was defined by the combination of its CDR3 amino acid sequence and its V-gene family, and reads without a unique V-gene family were dropped. In a later analysis, 500 to 700 highly shared, low-generation-probability nucleotide sequences were removed to address suspected cross-contamination and a sequencing artifact. In a later analysis, a clonal expansion index was calculated for each public chain from normalized within-repertoire ranks of inferred template counts. In a later analysis, generation probabilities were computed using a VDJ recombination model fitted to out-of-frame rearrangements, and the results were checked against IGoR. Hypergeometric tests were used in a later analysis to score TCR-TCR, TCR-HLA and TCR-CMV co-occurrence, with a repertoire-size bias correction applied to the TCR pairs. In a later analysis, false discovery rates were estimated by permuting HLA or CMV assignments 20 times. In a later analysis, co-occurring TCRs were grouped using DBSCAN, and TCRdist sequence similarity was added for clustering within HLA-allele-positive subsets. Repertoires with fewer than 30,000 or more than 120,000 public chains, plus five repertoires with anomalous nucleotide sharing, were excluded from co-occurrence clustering. The table was pulled from immuneACCESS by TCRdb, which kept in-frame rearrangements only. Such tables lose some clones; where checked, under half of the loss comes from unresolved V genes, and the rest has no known cause. The V and J calls and clone size are taken from that table; D and trimming were inferred from the DNA. The sample yields around 190,000 clones; 78% were counted once. The ten biggest clones cover 2.5% to 3% of the sample.

What the research found in general, with its limitations: A later analysis found that most CMV-associated TCR beta chains appeared HLA-restricted, with HLA associations seemingly driven largely by CMV exposure. Cytomegalovirus status was reported to be diagnosed by the classifier with high specificity and sensitivity in both the original and validation cohorts. Because HLA typing was unavailable for some donors at each locus, only the typed subset was used in association tests. A further reported finding was that TCR beta sequences accurately predicted the HLA-A and HLA-B alleles for most subjects in the first cohort. Several of the top co-occurrence clusters appeared to be linked to parvovirus B19, influenza, CMV and Epstein-Barr virus, according to a later analysis. Only TCR beta chains were sequenced in this cohort, and the absence of alpha or paired-chain data limited detectable features. Strong co-occurrence of HLA alleles, especially DR and DQ, made assigning TCR associations to individual alleles difficult. In vitro tests confirmed that a few of the cytomegalovirus-associated TCR beta chains recognize cytomegalovirus antigens. According to a later analysis, TCR association rates differed among HLA loci, with DRB1 alleles showing the most associated TCRs and HLA-C alleles showing the fewest. The authors suggested that the approach could potentially be generalized to other disease states and immunological phenotypes. Because counts were too low, some 17 rarely observed V segments, including chromosome 9 orphons, were left out of the earlier analysis of about 620 of the donors. Across donors, most TCR sequences were observed very rarely, whereas some public TCRs were present in many individuals. A cluster of highly shared sequence variants was judged likely to represent a technical artifact of the sequencing pipeline. A later genetic analysis reported fewer N-insertions in productive TCRs among donors in an Asian-associated ancestry cluster than the roughly 620-donor mean. In a later analysis, HLA-associated TCR beta chains were found to be more clonally expanded and to have lower generation probabilities than equally common non-associated chains. Sequencing depth was assumed to be roughly uniform across donors in the presence/absence analyses, though that assumption may not hold. In the study, 150 to 200 TCR beta chains were listed as associated with cytomegalovirus. For the cohort, immune exposure information was limited to CMV serostatus. In a later genetic analysis, a missense DCLRE1C variant was associated with V-gene and J-gene trimming of TCR beta chains, and the association was replicated in an independent cohort. Linkage disequilibrium might explain the correlated functional status among segregating V segments, but an unknown experimental factor could not be excluded. Specific HLA alleles were associated with 15,000 to 20,000 TCR beta sequences at a false discovery rate of 0.05 in a later analysis. In an earlier analysis of some 550 of the donors, most TCR beta V segments were observed in productive rearrangements about 87% or about 30% of the time, broadly matching IMGT annotations.

The sequenced material came from PBMCs. The sequence was collected from a female donor in good health and CMV-seronegative.

CDR3 region: CASSSAGRGELFF. The DNA sequence is as follows: TGTGCCAGCAGTTCCGCGGGCCGAGGGGAGCTGTTTTTT. Recombination joined TRBV7-3 with TRBJ2-2, with TRBD2 tentatively as D gene (5 bases match). The germline V gene supplies CDR1 SGHTA and CDR2 FQGTGA. V is clipped by 6 bases and J by 8 bases, and the sequence between their germline boundaries is 13 bases long. The CDR3 measures 13 amino acids from cysteine to phenylalanine. Only the CDR3 part of the read is kept: 39 bases, read in frame from the first base.